One sample yielded the 14 T cell receptor beta chains listed below, sequenced in a study of beta chain features in type 1 diabetes. The whole isolated RNA underwent reverse transcription, so sequencing captured expressed TCRB transcripts. Measured with immunoSEQ multiplex PCR; TCRdb has only the in-frame clones, and not every one. The table lists under 300,000 clones, 25% to 30% of them singletons. The sample comprised central memory CD4+ T cells from blood. These receptors were obtained from a young man in good health.

The chain recombines TRBV10-3 with TRBJ2-5, with 7 bases aligning to TRBD2. V shed 3 bases, J shed 3 bases, and the junction held 7 bases outside the gene matches. Looked up from germline, CDR1 is ENHRY and CDR2 is SYGVKD. The CDR3 consists of 15 residues. The CDR3 DNA reads TGTGCCATCAGTGAAACCGGGACTACGGAAGAGACCCAGTACTTC. Its translation is CAISETGTTEETQYF.

This clone was counted a few times. V is TRBV29-1 and J is TRBJ2-7, with D possibly matching TRBD2 (5 bases). Deletions cut 6 bases from V and 0 bases from J, with 9 bases between. The CDR3 totals 12 residues. The germline V gene encodes CDR1 SQVTM and CDR2 ANQGSEA. The CDR3 spells CSVSEGSYEQYF. In DNA, the CDR3 is TGCAGCGTGTCCGAGGGCTCCTACGAGCAGTACTTC.

The chain combines TRBV10-2 with TRBJ2-7; D perhaps matches TRBD1 (6 bases). Trimming left V 4 bases short and J 4 bases short, with 14 bases between. The length of the CDR3 is 14 residues. Germline lookup yields CDR1 WSHSY and CDR2 SAAADI. This CDR3 is CASSVRPGEYEQYF. The CDR3 coding sequence is TGCGCCAGCAGTGTCAGGCCAGGGGAGTACGAGCAGTACTTC.

The chain couples TRBV2 to TRBJ2-1, with a tentative D call TRBD2 (5 bases). The CDR3 consists of 14 residues. Germline CDR1 reads SNHLY; CDR2 reads FYNNEI. V lost 5 bases to trimming and J lost 0 bases, with 8 bases between them. The CDR3 DNA sequence: TGTGCCAGCAGTCCTAGCATCTCCTACAATGAGCAGTTCTTC. Encoded protein: CASSPSISYNEQFF. The entire variable domain, with the rest obtained from reference TRBV2 and TRBJ2-1, is as follows: EPEVTQTPSHQVTQMGQEVILRCVPISNHLYFYWYRQILGQKVEFLVSFYNNEISEKSEIFDDQFSVERPDGSNFTLKIRSTKLEDSAMYFCASSPSISYNEQFFGPGTRLTVL.

This chain links TRBV28 with TRBJ2-7, with TRBD1 matching 8 bases. The germline V gene encodes CDR1 MDHEN and CDR2 SYDVKM. The length of the CDR3 is 17 residues. The ends lost 7 bases at V and 3 bases at J; junction bases unmatched: 17. The CDR3 DNA reads TGTGCCAGCAAGGGTCGAGTAAAAGGACAGGGTTTCTACGAGCAGTACTTC. Amino acids: CASKGRVKGQGFYEQYF. Full variable domain (remainder filled in from reference TRBV28 and TRBJ2-7): DVKVTQSSRYLVKRTGEKVFLECVQDMDHENMFWYRQDPGLGLRLIYFSYDVKMKEKGDIPEGYSVSREKKERFSLILESASTNQTSMYLCASKGRVKGQGFYEQYFGPGTRLTVT.

The rearrangement links TRBV18 to TRBJ2-1; the D gene is possibly TRBD1 (6 bases). Trimming removed 3 bases from V and 4 bases from J, with 16 bases in between. The CDR3 runs to 16 residues. Germline loops: CDR1 KGHSH, CDR2 LQKENI. The CDR3 nucleotides are TGTGCCAGCTCACCGAGGATCTTACAGGGTTACAATGAGCAGTTCTTC. It encodes CASSPRILQGYNEQFF. Filled out from reference TRBV18 and TRBJ2-1, the complete variable domain reads NAGVMQNPRHLVRRRGQEARLRCSPMKGHSHVYWYRQLPEEGLKFMVYLQKENIIDESGMPKERFSAEFPKEGPSILRIQQVVRGDSAAYFCASSPRILQGYNEQFFGPGTRLTVL.

Comments on this clone: A much larger clone lies one base from this, so it may be a read error. For the CDR3, the DNA is TGTGCCTGGAGTGTAAGGGGGACTTCCTACGAGCAGTACTTC. It encodes CAWSVRGTSYEQYF. The chain carries TRBV30 and TRBJ2-7; tentatively, D is TRBD1 or TRBD2 (6 bases each). Germline V gene sequence: CDR1 GTSNPN, CDR2 SVGIG (reference sequence). The CDR3 is made up of 14 amino acids. V was pared by 0 bases and J by 1 base, with 10 bases between.

The chain is built from TRBV5-1 and TRBJ2-3, with D uncertain. Germline CDR1 reads SGHRS; CDR2 reads YFSETQ. The CDR3 is 14 amino acids. V was pared by 7 bases and J by 2 bases, with 14 bases between. CDR3 sequence (DNA): TGCGCCAGCTTTGGCCAGCAGGCCACAGATACGCAGTATTTT. Protein: CASFGQQATDTQYF.

CDR3: CASSRSGSGAYNEQFF. The CDR3 DNA is TGTGCCAGCAGCCGCTCGGGTAGCGGAGCTTACAATGAGCAGTTCTTC. This chain connects TRBV7-2 to TRBJ2-1; tentative D call: TRBD2 (6 bases). Germline values: CDR1 SGHTA, CDR2 FQGNSA. With 5 bases removed from V and 4 bases from J, the gap between germline ends came to 18 bases. CDR3 size: 16 residues.

The rearrangement links TRBV7-9 to TRBJ2-7; unclear D gene. V lost 4 bases and J 8 bases, leaving 9 bases between the germline ends. The CDR3 runs to 11 residues. Germline V lookup: CDR1 SEHNR, CDR2 FQNEAQ (reference sequence). The CDR3 spells CASSSDSKQYF. As DNA, the CDR3 is TGTGCCAGCAGCTCCGATAGCAAGCAGTACTTC.

The chain combines TRBV7-6 with TRBJ2-7; TRBD2 might be the D (5 bases). CDR1 SGHVS and CDR2 FNYEAQ come from the germline V gene. Deletions cut 2 bases from V and 6 bases from J, with 11 bases between. This CDR3 spans 13 amino acids. The CDR3 DNA reads TGTGCCAGCAGCTTATCTGTGGAGGCCGAGCAGTACTTC. Its translation is CASSLSVEAEQYF. Combining the CDR3 with reference TRBV7-6 and TRBJ2-7 gives the whole variable domain GAGVSQSPRYKVTKRGQDVALRCDPISGHVSLYWYRQALGQGPEFLTYFNYEAQQDKSGLPNDRFSAERPEGSISTLTIQRTEQRDSAMYRCASSLSVEAEQYFGPGTRLTVT.

This rearrangement joins TRBV30 to TRBJ2-2; 9 bases are shared with TRBD2. In germline, CDR1 is GTSNPN, CDR2 SVGIG (reference sequence). J lost 6 bases, V lost 5 bases, and 7 bases had no gene match. The CDR3 has 14 amino acids. The CDR3 spells CAWRGTSQAGELFF. The CDR3 DNA follows: TGTGCCTGGCGAGGGACTAGCCAAGCCGGGGAGCTGTTTTTT.

This sequence joins TRBV25-1 and TRBJ2-1, with 9 bases identical to TRBD2. J was trimmed by 7 bases and V by 2 bases; bases with no gene match: 6. Per germline, CDR1 MGHDK and CDR2 SYGVNS. This CDR3 contains 15 residues. CDR3 region: CASSEGGTSRNEQFF. The CDR3 DNA sequence: TGTGCCAGCAGTGAAGGGGGGACTAGCAGAAATGAGCAGTTCTTC. The full variable domain, in which reference TRBV25-1 and TRBJ2-1 provide the parts outside the CDR3, is EADIYQTPRYLVIGTGKKITLECSQTMGHDKMYWYQQDPGMELHLIHYSYGVNSTEKGDLSSESTVSRIRTEHFPLTLESARPSHTSQYLCASSEGGTSRNEQFFGPGTRLTVL.

V usage is TRBV15 and J usage is TRBJ2-5; D uncertain. The DNA end favors TRBJ2-7, so the J call may be wrong. Germline CDR1 LNHNV, CDR2 YYDKDF (reference sequence). The CDR3 consists of 14 residues. The CDR3 region is CATSRVGSTYEQYF. The CDR3 region has the DNA TGTGCCACCAGCAGAGTGGGTAGCACCTACGAGCAGTACTTC.